This T cell receptor (beta chain) stems from a study of Graves' ophthalmopathy and Graves' hyperthyroidism. Scientists amplified the TCR beta CDR3 regions from RNA transcripts. First-round RT-PCR used HTBI primers; second-round multiplex PCR followed. TCRdb recomputed calls from the multiplex PCR reads with MiXCR, one row per CDR3 protein. The table shows more than 1,000,000 distinct CDR3 sequences, with roughly two fifths occurring only once. Uncontrolled infections, other autoimmune diseases, pregnancy or lactation barred patients from enrollment. V lost 4 bases to trimming and J lost 5 bases, with 18 bases between them. This CDR3 is 14 amino acids long. CDR1 DFQATT and CDR2 SNEGSKA come from the germline V gene (reference sequence).

The sequence was obtained from an adult man with Graves' hyperthyroidism. This chain joins TRBV20-1 and TRBJ2-7, with D uncertain. Sequenced sample: peripheral blood or thyroid tissue (not recorded which). The CDR3 loop is CSATHWRSLNEQYF. In DNA form, the CDR3 reads TGCAGTGCTACCCATTGGCGGTCGTTGAACGAGCAGTACTTC.